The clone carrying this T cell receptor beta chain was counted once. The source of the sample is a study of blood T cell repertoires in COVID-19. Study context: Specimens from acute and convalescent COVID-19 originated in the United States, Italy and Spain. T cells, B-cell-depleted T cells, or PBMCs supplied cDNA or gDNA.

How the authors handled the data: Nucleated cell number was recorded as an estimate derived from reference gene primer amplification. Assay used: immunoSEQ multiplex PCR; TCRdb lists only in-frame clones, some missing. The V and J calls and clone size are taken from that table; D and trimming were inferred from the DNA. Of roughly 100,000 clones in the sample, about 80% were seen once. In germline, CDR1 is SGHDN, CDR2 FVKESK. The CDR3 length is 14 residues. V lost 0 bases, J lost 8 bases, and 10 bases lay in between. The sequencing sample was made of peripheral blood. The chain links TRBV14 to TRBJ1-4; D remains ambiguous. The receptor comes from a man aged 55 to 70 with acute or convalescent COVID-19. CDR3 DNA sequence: TGTGCCAGCAGCCAAGAATGGGGAGCAGAAAAACTGTTTTTT. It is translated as CASSQEWGAEKLFF.